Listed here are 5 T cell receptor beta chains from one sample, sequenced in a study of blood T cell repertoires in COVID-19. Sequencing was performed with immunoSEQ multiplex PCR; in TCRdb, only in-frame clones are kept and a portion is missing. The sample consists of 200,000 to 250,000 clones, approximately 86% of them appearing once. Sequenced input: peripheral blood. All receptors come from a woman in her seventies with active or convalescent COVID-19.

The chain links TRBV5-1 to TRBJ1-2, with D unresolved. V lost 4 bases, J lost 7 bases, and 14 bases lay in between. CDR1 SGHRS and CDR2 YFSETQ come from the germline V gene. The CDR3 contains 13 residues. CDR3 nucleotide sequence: TGCGCCAGCAGCGACGCGGTGAGTGGTGGCTACACCTTC. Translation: CASSDAVSGGYTF.

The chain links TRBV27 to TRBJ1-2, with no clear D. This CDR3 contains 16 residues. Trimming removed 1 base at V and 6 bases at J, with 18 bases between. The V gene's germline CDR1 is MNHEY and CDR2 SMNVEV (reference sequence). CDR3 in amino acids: CASSLYSPPLLDGYTF. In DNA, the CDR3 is TGTGCCAGCAGTTTATATAGTCCTCCCCTCTTGGATGGCTACACCTTC.

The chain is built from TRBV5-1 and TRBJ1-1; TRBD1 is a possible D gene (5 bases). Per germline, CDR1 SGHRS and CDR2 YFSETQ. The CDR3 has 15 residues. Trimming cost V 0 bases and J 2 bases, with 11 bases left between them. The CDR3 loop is CASSLEGRGNTEAFF. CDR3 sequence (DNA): TGCGCCAGCAGCTTGGAGGGTAGGGGTAACACTGAAGCTTTCTTT.

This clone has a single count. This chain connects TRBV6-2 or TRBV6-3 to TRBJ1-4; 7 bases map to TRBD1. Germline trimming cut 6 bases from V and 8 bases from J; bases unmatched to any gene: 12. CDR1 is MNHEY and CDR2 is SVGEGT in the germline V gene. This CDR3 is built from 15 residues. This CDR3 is CASSPNRGLREKLFF. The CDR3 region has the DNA TGTGCCAGCAGCCCCAACAGGGGCCTGCGGGAAAAACTGTTTTTT.

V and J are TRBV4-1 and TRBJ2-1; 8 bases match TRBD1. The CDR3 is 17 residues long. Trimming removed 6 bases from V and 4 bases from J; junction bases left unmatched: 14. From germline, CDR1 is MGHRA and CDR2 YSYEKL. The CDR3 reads CASRRSGTGDVYNEQFF. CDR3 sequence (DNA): TGCGCCAGCAGGCGCTCCGGGACAGGAGATGTTTACAATGAGCAGTTCTTC.